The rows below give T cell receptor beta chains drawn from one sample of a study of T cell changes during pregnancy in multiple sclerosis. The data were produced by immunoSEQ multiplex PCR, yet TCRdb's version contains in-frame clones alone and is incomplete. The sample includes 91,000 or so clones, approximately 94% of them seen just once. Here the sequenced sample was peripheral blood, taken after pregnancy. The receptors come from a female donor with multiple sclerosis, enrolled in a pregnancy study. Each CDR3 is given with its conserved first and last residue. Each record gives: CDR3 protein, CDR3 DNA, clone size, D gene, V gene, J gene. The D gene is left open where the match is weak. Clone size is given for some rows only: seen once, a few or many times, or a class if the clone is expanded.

CDR3 protein: CASSAMPGTSGKTYEQYF
CDR3 DNA: TGTGCCAGCAGTGCTATGCCGGGAACTAGCGGCAAAACCTACGAGCAGTACTTC
clone size: .
D gene: TRBD2
V gene: TRBV6-4
J gene: TRBJ2-7

CDR3 protein: CASSYMQGSIDTQYF
CDR3 DNA: TGTGCCAGCAGTTATATGCAGGGGTCGATAGATACGCAGTATTTT
clone size: .
D gene: .
V gene: TRBV27
J gene: TRBJ2-3

CDR3 protein: CASSARDFTDTQYF
CDR3 DNA: TGTGCCAGCAGCGCCCGGGACTTCACAGATACGCAGTATTTT
clone size: .
D gene: .
V gene: TRBV7-9
J gene: TRBJ2-3

CDR3 protein: CASSLELRTENQPQHF
CDR3 DNA: TGTGCCAGCAGCTTAGAGCTCAGGACAGAGAATCAGCCCCAGCATTTT
clone size: .
D gene: .
V gene: TRBV7-6
J gene: TRBJ1-5

CDR3 protein: CASRPGTGTSGNTIYF
CDR3 DNA: TGTGCCAGCCGTCCCGGGACAGGGACGTCTGGAAACACCATATATTTT
clone size: once
D gene: TRBD1
V gene: TRBV18
J gene: TRBJ1-3

CDR3 protein: CASRRTGQNTGELFF
CDR3 DNA: TGTGCCAGCAGGCGGACAGGACAGAACACCGGGGAGCTGTTTTTT
clone size: .
D gene: TRBD1
V gene: TRBV14
J gene: TRBJ2-2

CDR3 protein: CASSPGEGPDTQYF
CDR3 DNA: TGTGCCAGCAGCCCAGGGGAGGGCCCAGATACGCAGTATTTT
clone size: .
D gene: .
V gene: TRBV2
J gene: TRBJ2-3

CDR3 protein: CASRRDRGAGELFF
CDR3 DNA: TGTGCCAGTAGACGGGACAGGGGAGCCGGGGAGCTGTTTTTT
clone size: .
D gene: TRBD1
V gene: TRBV19
J gene: TRBJ2-2

CDR3 protein: CASSPDRANGYTF
CDR3 DNA: TGTGCCAGCAGCCCGGACAGGGCCAATGGCTACACCTTC
clone size: .
D gene: TRBD1
V gene: TRBV7-2
J gene: TRBJ1-2

CDR3 protein: CASSQPGTGAAFF
CDR3 DNA: TGTGCCAGCAGTCAACCCGGGACAGGGGCAGCTTTCTTT
clone size: .
D gene: TRBD1
V gene: TRBV27
J gene: TRBJ1-1

CDR3 protein: CASSYRDRAYEQYF
CDR3 DNA: TGTGCCAGCAGCTACCGGGACAGGGCCTACGAGCAGTACTTC
clone size: .
D gene: TRBD1
V gene: TRBV7-9
J gene: TRBJ2-7

CDR3 protein: CASSLGWRELYNEQFF
CDR3 DNA: TGTGCCAGCAGCTTGGGATGGCGGGAGCTCTACAATGAGCAGTTCTTC
clone size: .
D gene: TRBD2
V gene: TRBV5-4
J gene: TRBJ2-1

CDR3 protein: CASSILDRAETQYF
CDR3 DNA: TGTGCCAGTAGTATCTTAGACAGGGCTGAGACCCAGTACTTC
clone size: .
D gene: TRBD1
V gene: TRBV19
J gene: TRBJ2-5

CDR3 protein: CASSEVGGDHGYTF
CDR3 DNA: TGTGCCAGCAGTGAAGTAGGAGGGGATCATGGCTACACCTTC
clone size: .
D gene: .
V gene: TRBV6-1
J gene: TRBJ1-2

CDR3 protein: CSVGRGLPDTQYF
CDR3 DNA: TGCAGCGTCGGCAGGGGGCTTCCAGATACGCAGTATTTT
clone size: .
D gene: TRBD1
V gene: TRBV29-1
J gene: TRBJ2-3

CDR3 protein: CASSLGGLAANEQFF
CDR3 DNA: TGTGCCAGCAGCTTGGGGGGACTAGCAGCCAATGAGCAGTTCTTC
clone size: once
D gene: TRBD2
V gene: TRBV5-6
J gene: TRBJ2-1

CDR3 protein: CASSLELGAATGELFF
CDR3 DNA: TGTGCCAGCAGCTTGGAGTTAGGGGCTGCCACCGGGGAGCTGTTTTTT
clone size: .
D gene: .
V gene: TRBV5-6
J gene: TRBJ2-2

CDR3 protein: CASTPTGTGGYEQYF
CDR3 DNA: TGTGCCAGCACCCCCACCGGGACAGGGGGCTACGAGCAGTACTTC
clone size: .
D gene: TRBD1
V gene: TRBV28
J gene: TRBJ2-7

CDR3 protein: CSVGADRTYGYTF
CDR3 DNA: TGCAGCGTTGGGGCGGACAGGACCTATGGCTACACCTTC
clone size: .
D gene: TRBD1
V gene: TRBV29-1
J gene: TRBJ1-2

CDR3 protein: CASSPTGVRNTEAFF
CDR3 DNA: TGTGCCAGCTCTCCCACCGGGGTTCGTAACACTGAAGCTTTCTTT
clone size: .
D gene: .
V gene: TRBV27
J gene: TRBJ1-1

CDR3 protein: CASSLGDRVFGQPQHF
CDR3 DNA: TGTGCCAGCAGCCTGGGGGACAGGGTGTTTGGTCAGCCCCAGCATTTT
clone size: .
D gene: TRBD1
V gene: TRBV7-2
J gene: TRBJ1-5

CDR3 protein: CASSLEYRGGGTEAFF
CDR3 DNA: TGTGCCAGCAGCTTAGAATATCGAGGGGGGGGTACTGAAGCTTTCTTT
clone size: .
D gene: .
V gene: TRBV11-2
J gene: TRBJ1-1

CDR3 protein: CASSEAGGGADTQYF
CDR3 DNA: TGTGCCAGCAGTGAGGCGGGAGGTGGGGCAGATACGCAGTATTTT
clone size: many
D gene: TRBD2
V gene: TRBV6-4
J gene: TRBJ2-3

CDR3 protein: CASSAQGDEQYF
CDR3 DNA: TGTGCCAGTAGTGCACAGGGGGACGAGCAGTACTTC
clone size: .
D gene: TRBD1
V gene: TRBV19
J gene: TRBJ2-7

CDR3 protein: CASSLVGKYEQYF
CDR3 DNA: TGTGCCAGCAGCTTGGTCGGGAAGTACGAGCAGTACTTC
clone size: once
D gene: .
V gene: TRBV5-6
J gene: TRBJ2-7

CDR3 protein: CASSLAEGVSYGYTF
CDR3 DNA: TGTGCCAGCAGCTTAGCTGAAGGGGTCAGCTATGGCTACACCTTC
clone size: .
D gene: .
V gene: TRBV7-8
J gene: TRBJ1-2